The rows below give T cell receptor beta chains drawn from one sample of a study of T cells in Graves' hyperthyroidism and ophthalmopathy. From the multiplex PCR reads, TCRdb called clonotypes with MiXCR, one entry per CDR3 protein. The sample lists around 290,000 distinct CDR3 sequences, about 15% occurring once. Input material: blood. The origin of the receptors is a woman between 55 and 75 years old with Graves' ophthalmopathy. Both conserved end residues are part of each CDR3.

j_call	v_call	cdr3_length	cdr3_aa
TRBJ1-1	TRBV7-9	13	CASSLFEGTEAFF
TRBJ2-6	TRBV5-1	15	CASSLGIDRANVLTF
TRBJ1-5	TRBV11-2	15	CASSPWDRPNQPQHF
TRBJ2-1	TRBV27	12	CASSFGNGEQFF
TRBJ2-7	TRBV19	14	CASSSVLSSYEQYF
TRBJ2-3	TRBV28	16	CASSLLKTSSTDTQYF
TRBJ2-1	TRBV7-9	15	CASSFVSGSYNEQFF
TRBJ1-2	TRBV5-1	14	CASSLETGSGGYTF
TRBJ2-7	TRBV6-1	20	CASSDGQELLAADRSYEQYF
TRBJ2-1	TRBV12-3/TRBV12-4	16	CASSYRLAGWDNEQFF
TRBJ1-6	TRBV6-2/TRBV6-3	12	CASIAGGSPLHF
TRBJ2-5	TRBV4-1	15	CASSQEGTVQETQYF
TRBJ2-7	TRBV6-5	15	CASSYSSDSSYEQYF
TRBJ2-1	TRBV6-5	18	CASSYPTSGASSYNEQFF
TRBJ2-3	TRBV7-2	14	CASTLLNQGGSQYF
TRBJ1-4	TRBV30	11	CAWSTVEKLFF
TRBJ2-1	TRBV6-4	14	CASSGEGGNNEQFF
TRBJ1-1	TRBV20-1	12	CSARGHNTEAFF
TRBJ1-1	TRBV6-1	13	CASSEVGGTEAFF
TRBJ2-2	TRBV11-1	15	CASSVQGANTGELFF
TRBJ2-7	TRBV28	12	CASSLPPYEQYF
TRBJ2-3	TRBV7-3	18	CASSLSSSGAGMGGTQYF
TRBJ2-3	TRBV20-1	16	CSARAQGRGSTDTQYF
TRBJ1-2	TRBV6-1	13	CASSSGTPGGYTF
TRBJ2-5	TRBV6-2/TRBV6-3	14	CASSLDRGEETQYF
TRBJ1-2	TRBV2	15	CASSPQGAGSAGYTF
TRBJ2-7	TRBV7-6	17	CASSLFGTSGSSYEQYF
TRBJ2-5	TRBV28	12	CASSLSEKTQYF
TRBJ1-1	TRBV5-1	14	CASSFRVEDTEAFF
TRBJ1-2	TRBV28	12	CASRLGSYGYTF
TRBJ2-2	TRBV7-9	15	CASSLRGFGTGELFF
TRBJ2-7	TRBV29-1	17	CSVGASTGALGPHEQYF
TRBJ2-7	TRBV20-1	15	CNALGRDITNYEQYF
TRBJ2-1	TRBV9	16	CASSEEGEDFYNEQFF
TRBJ2-7	TRBV7-7	13	CASSHTRSYEQYF
TRBJ1-2	TRBV20-1	11	CSATGSYGYTF
TRBJ2-1	TRBV19	15	CANSLHSGRYNEQFF
TRBJ2-1	TRBV24-1	16	CATSDFGTGGNNEQFF
TRBJ2-7	TRBV27	14	CASSFGGPRYEQYF
TRBJ1-2	TRBV18	15	CASSPPSPGNYGYTF
TRBJ1-2	TRBV20-1	15	CSARGAGGTNYGYTF
TRBJ1-6	TRBV4-2	16	CASSQTSTARGSPLHF
TRBJ2-3	TRBV5-1	16	CASSPLGQGVLDTQYF
TRBJ2-1	TRBV12-3/TRBV12-4	15	CASTIGTPTYNEQFF
TRBJ2-5	TRBV20-1	13	CSARRTHQETQYF
TRBJ2-5	TRBV20-1	18	CSATPPIGAGGPGETQYF